This T cell receptor (beta chain) was observed in a study of CD8 T cells in ankylosing spondylitis. Germline loops: CDR1 MNHEY, CDR2 SMNVEV (reference sequence). CDR3 length: 14 residues. V lost 8 bases and J 2 bases, leaving 16 bases between the germline ends. MiXCR was run by TCRdb on the 5' RACE reads, yielding one entry per CDR3 protein. The data show about 360,000 distinct CDR3 sequences, roughly 20% seen once. The sample holds a few counts of this clonotype. The sample consisted of blood, either unsorted or a sorted T cell fraction (not recorded which). This sequence joins TRBV27 and TRBJ2-7; D is undetermined. The source is a male donor with ankylosing spondylitis or in good health (not recorded which). For the CDR3, the DNA is TGTGCCAGCTCCCTAGATGGCCGAGCCTACGAGCAGTACTTC. Protein sequence: CASSLDGRAYEQYF.